A single sample is the source of the 21 T cell receptor beta chains below, sequenced in a study of shared clonotypes between healthy human individuals. The repertoire was sequenced with immunoSEQ multiplex PCR; TCRdb's copy has only in-frame clones and lacks some. The sample has roughly 1 million clones, around 74% seen once. The sequencing sample was made of memory CD4+ T cells sorted from blood. Subset defined: CD45RA-negative fraction. The receptors stem from a man aged 18 to 35 in good health.

The chain joins TRBV6-4 to TRBJ2-5, with 8 bases fitting TRBD2. V lost 0 bases and J lost 5; bases outside the gene matches: 2. Germline values: CDR1 MRHNA, CDR2 SNTAGT. This CDR3 has 14 amino acids. This CDR3 is CASSDSQRGETQYF. CDR3 DNA: TGTGCCAGCAGTGACTCCCAGCGGGGGGAGACCCAGTACTTC.

This chain joins TRBV19 and TRBJ2-3; D may be TRBD1 or TRBD2 (5 bases each). CDR1 LNHDA and CDR2 SQIVND come from the germline V gene (reference sequence). The CDR3 covers 12 residues. The V and J ends lost 1 base and 9 bases respectively, with 8 bases between them. This CDR3 is CASSIGEGTQYF. The CDR3 region has the DNA TGTGCCAGTAGTATAGGCGAGGGGACGCAGTATTTT.

This sequence joins TRBV10-3 and TRBJ1-5; TRBD1 agrees at 7 bases. The germline gives CDR1 ENHRY, CDR2 SYGVKD. The V gene end was trimmed by 6 bases and the J gene end by 5 bases; junction bases not matched to a gene: 7. This CDR3 comprises 14 residues. The DNA for the CDR3 is TGTGCCATCAGAGGGGACAGCGAACATCAGCCCCAGCATTTT. Its protein product is CAIRGDSEHQPQHF.

The rearrangement joins TRBV2 to TRBJ2-7, with D maybe TRBD1 (5 bases). V shed 6 bases and J shed 2 bases, with 11 bases lying between them. The CDR3 totals 13 residues. The germline CDR1 and CDR2 sequences are SNHLY and FYNNEI. The CDR3 here is CASRKDRPYEQYF. Here the CDR3 DNA reads TGTGCCAGCAGGAAAGACAGACCCTACGAGCAGTACTTC.

V gene TRBV5-5 combines with J gene TRBJ2-7, with 7 bases fitting TRBD2. This CDR3 comprises 15 residues. J gave up 3 bases and V 0 bases, and 6 bases lay outside the gene matches. The V gene's germline CDR1 is SGHKS and CDR2 YYEKEE (reference sequence). CDR3 region: CASSLAASGFYEQYF. For the CDR3, the DNA is TGTGCCAGCAGCTTGGCGGCTAGCGGATTCTACGAGCAGTACTTC.

The rearrangement uses TRBV4-1 and TRBJ2-7; TRBD1 matches 7 bases. Germline trimming cut 1 base from V and 3 bases from J; bases unmatched to any gene: 6. Germline V gives CDR1 MGHRA, CDR2 YSYEKL. This CDR3 spans 15 amino acids. The CDR3 bases are TGCGCCAGCAGCCAAGTGGGACAGCGACACTACGAGCAGTACTTC. Amino acid sequence: CASSQVGQRHYEQYF.

V usage is TRBV5-1 and J usage is TRBJ2-2, with TRBD1 matching over 7 bases. Germline CDR1 is SGHRS and CDR2 is YFSETQ. V trimming: 6 bases; J trimming: 0 bases; junction bases outside the gene matches: 11. CDR3 length: 17 amino acids. CDR3 DNA sequence: TGCGCCAGCACTATTGGTAGGGGGCCCACGAACACCGGGGAGCTGTTTTTT. This translates into CASTIGRGPTNTGELFF.

The chain employs TRBV7-2 and TRBJ1-1; TRBD1 is a possible D gene (5 bases). V was clipped by 3 bases and J by 0 bases, with 11 bases between them. The germline CDR1 and CDR2 sequences are SGHTA and FQGNSA. CDR3 length: 15 residues. The CDR3 nucleotides read TGTGCCAGCAGCTTCCGTTCAGGGTTGAACACTGAAGCTTTCTTT. Translating gives CASSFRSGLNTEAFF.

V usage is TRBV2 and J usage is TRBJ1-2, with D possibly TRBD1 on 5 matching bases. The CDR3 runs to 15 residues. Per the germline V gene, CDR1 is SNHLY and CDR2 is FYNNEI. V lost 3 bases and J lost 8, with 19 bases in between. The DNA for the CDR3 is TGTGCCAGCAGTGACTATTCTGGAGGGGCCCGGGGCTACACCTTC. Translation gives CASSDYSGGARGYTF.

As regards this clone: This CDR3 is also generated by other DNA sequences in the sample. This chain uses TRBV20-1 with TRBJ1-2; D is unclear. Germline CDR1 reads DFQATT; CDR2 reads SNEGSKA (reference sequence). This CDR3 spans 10 amino acids. Trimming removed 5 bases at V and 7 bases at J, with 8 bases between. In DNA, the CDR3 is TGCAGTGCTCCCTTGGGTGGCTACACCTTC. Its protein product is CSAPLGGYTF.

The V gene is TRBV27, the J gene TRBJ2-2; unclear D gene. Trimming removed 1 base at V and 2 bases at J, with 2 bases between. The V gene's germline CDR1 is MNHEY and CDR2 SMNVEV (reference sequence). The CDR3 covers 13 residues. The CDR3 is CASSLYNTGELFF. CDR3 DNA: TGTGCCAGCAGTTTATACAACACCGGGGAGCTGTTTTTT.

The chain combines TRBV5-1 with TRBJ2-7; a possible D gene is TRBD2 (5 bases). Germline-derived CDR1 and CDR2 are SGHRS and YFSETQ. This CDR3 has 15 amino acids. Trimming left V 9 bases short and J 0 bases short, with 19 bases between. The DNA of the CDR3 is TGCGCCACCCAACCAACGAGCGGTAGCTCCTACGAGCAGTACTTC. As protein: CATQPTSGSSYEQYF.

The V gene is TRBV19, the J gene TRBJ2-1; D unclear. This CDR3 has 14 residues. CDR1 is LNHDA and CDR2 is SQIVND in the germline V gene (reference sequence). Trimming took 3 bases from V and 6 from J, leaving 12 bases between them. CDR3 loop: CASSIRQILNEQFF. The CDR3, as DNA: TGTGCCAGTAGTATTAGGCAGATCCTCAATGAGCAGTTCTTC.

The chain couples TRBV7-2 to TRBJ1-6, with no clear D. Per germline, CDR1 SGHTA and CDR2 FQGNSA. Trimming left V 5 bases short and J 10 bases short, with 18 bases between. This CDR3 spans 15 amino acids. CDR3 region: CASSIRQEGRSPLHF. Here the CDR3 DNA reads TGTGCCAGCAGCATCCGGCAGGAAGGGCGGTCACCCCTCCACTTT.

With respect to this clone: Other DNA sequences in this sample translate to the same CDR3. The V call is TRBV18, the J call TRBJ2-5; D not certain. The V end lost 6 bases, the J end lost 2 bases, and 10 bases lay between the germline ends. CDR1 KGHSH and CDR2 LQKENI come from the germline V gene. The CDR3 sequence is 13 residues long. CDR3 DNA: TGTGCCAGCTCGCTTTCTCTACAAGAGACCCAGTACTTC. Its translation: CASSLSLQETQYF.

The chain employs TRBV6-6 and TRBJ1-3; D ambiguous. Germline loops: CDR1 MNHNY, CDR2 SVGAGI (reference sequence). Trimming took 8 bases from V and 0 from J, leaving 11 bases between them. The CDR3 spans 14 residues. Here the CDR3 DNA reads TGTGCCAGCCGGGTGGGTTCCTCTGGAAACACCATATATTTT. Its protein product is CASRVGSSGNTIYF.

This clone appeared many times. CDR3 residues: CASSLLEGQPQHF. Here the CDR3 DNA reads TGTGCCAGCAGTTTATTAGAGGGTCAGCCCCAGCATTTT. The gene calls are TRBV28 and TRBJ1-5; D gene unclear. The V and J ends lost 1 base and 6 bases respectively, with 7 bases between them. The length of the CDR3 is 13 residues. The germline gives CDR1 MDHEN, CDR2 SYDVKM.

The chain links TRBV5-1 to TRBJ2-5; D gene uncertain. The CDR3 extends over 15 amino acids. Germline CDR1 is SGHRS and CDR2 is YFSETQ. Trimming removed 0 bases from V and 2 bases from J, with 11 bases in between. CDR3 sequence reads: CASSLAPTNQETQYF. CDR3 DNA: TGCGCCAGCAGCTTGGCTCCTACCAATCAAGAGACCCAGTACTTC. The whole variable domain, filled in from reference TRBV5-1 and TRBJ2-5, reads KAGVTQTPRYLIKTRGQQVTLSCSPISGHRSVSWYQQTPGQGLQFLFEYFSETQRNKGNFPGRFSGRQFSNSRSEMNVSTLELGDSALYLCASSLAPTNQETQYFGPGTRLLVL.

Only one count was recorded for this clone. This chain uses TRBV7-6 with TRBJ2-1, with 13 bases lining up with TRBD2. Germline CDR1 is SGHVS and CDR2 is FNYEAQ. This CDR3 region has 19 residues. The junction had 9 bases not matched to a gene; V was cut back by 2 bases and J by 2 bases. CDR3: CASSLQTSGGPSPYNEQFF. CDR3 nucleotides: TGTGCCAGCAGCTTACAGACTAGCGGGGGGCCTAGCCCCTACAATGAGCAGTTCTTC. Based on the CDR3 plus reference TRBV7-6 and TRBJ2-1, the full variable domain is GAGVSQSPRYKVTKRGQDVALRCDPISGHVSLYWYRQALGQGPEFLTYFNYEAQQDKSGLPNDRFSAERPEGSISTLTIQRTEQRDSAMYRCASSLQTSGGPSPYNEQFFGPGTRLTVL.

This clone occurred a few times. The chain carries TRBV11-3 and TRBJ2-1, with 9 positions matching TRBD2. Germline V gene lookup returns CDR1 SGHNT and CDR2 YENEEA. This CDR3 spans 16 amino acids. Trimming removed 1 base from V and 7 bases from J; junction bases left unmatched: 8. The CDR3 DNA sequence: TGTGCCAGCAGCTTAGGCGGGAGGGCCGCTGAAAATGAGCAGTTCTTC. Translating gives CASSLGGRAAENEQFF. Complete variable domain (other parts from reference TRBV11-3 and TRBJ2-1): EAGVVQSPRYKIIEKKQPVAFWCNPISGHNTLYWYLQNLGQGPELLIRYENEEAVDDSQLPKDRFSAERLKGVDSTLKIQPAELGDSAVYLCASSLGGRAAENEQFFGPGTRLTVL.

This sequence joins TRBV16 and TRBJ1-6; no definite D call. The germline V gene has CDR1 KGHSY and CDR2 FQNENV. Trimming took off 4 bases at V and 8 bases at J, with 9 bases between the two ends. The CDR3 is made up of 13 amino acids. The CDR3 region is CASSPIRYSPLHF. The CDR3 DNA follows: TGTGCCAGCAGCCCAATCCGTTATTCACCCCTCCACTTT.